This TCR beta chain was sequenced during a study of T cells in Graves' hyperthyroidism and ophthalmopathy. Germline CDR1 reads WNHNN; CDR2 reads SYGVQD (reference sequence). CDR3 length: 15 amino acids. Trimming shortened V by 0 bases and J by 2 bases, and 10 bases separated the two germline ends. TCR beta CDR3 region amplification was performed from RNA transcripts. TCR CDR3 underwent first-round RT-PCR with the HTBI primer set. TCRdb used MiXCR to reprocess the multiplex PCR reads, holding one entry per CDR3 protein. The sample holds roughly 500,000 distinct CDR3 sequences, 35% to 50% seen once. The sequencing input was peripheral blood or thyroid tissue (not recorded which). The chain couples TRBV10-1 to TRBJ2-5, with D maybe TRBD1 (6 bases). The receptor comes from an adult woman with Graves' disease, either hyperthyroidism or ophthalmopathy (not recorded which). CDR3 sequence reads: CASSESTGLQETQYF. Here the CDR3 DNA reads TGCGCCAGCAGTGAGTCAACAGGGCTTCAAGAGACCCAGTACTTC.